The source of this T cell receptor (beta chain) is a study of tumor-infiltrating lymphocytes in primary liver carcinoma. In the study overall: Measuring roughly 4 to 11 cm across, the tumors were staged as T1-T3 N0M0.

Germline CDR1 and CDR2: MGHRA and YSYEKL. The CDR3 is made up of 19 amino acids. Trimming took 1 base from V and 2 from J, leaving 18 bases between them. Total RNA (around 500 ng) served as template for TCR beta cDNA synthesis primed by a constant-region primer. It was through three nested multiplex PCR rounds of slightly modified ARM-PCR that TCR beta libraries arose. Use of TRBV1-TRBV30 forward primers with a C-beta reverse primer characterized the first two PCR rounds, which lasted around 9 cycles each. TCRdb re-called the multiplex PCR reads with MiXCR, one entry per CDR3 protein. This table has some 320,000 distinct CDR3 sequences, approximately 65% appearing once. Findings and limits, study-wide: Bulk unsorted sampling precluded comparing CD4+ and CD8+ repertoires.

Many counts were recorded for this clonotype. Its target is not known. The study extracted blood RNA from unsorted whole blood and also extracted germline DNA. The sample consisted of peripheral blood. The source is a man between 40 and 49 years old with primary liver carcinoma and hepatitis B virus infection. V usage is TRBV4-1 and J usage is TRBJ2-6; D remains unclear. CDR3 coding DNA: TGCGCCAGCAGCCAAGGGAGCCTGATCCCCCTCCCTGGGGCCAACGTCCTGACTTTC. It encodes CASSQGSLIPLPGANVLTF.